This T cell receptor beta chain was profiled in a study of blood T cell repertoires in COVID-19 (dated by TCRdb to 2019 to 2021). Regarding the study in general: Collaborator samples came from the United States, Italy and Spain and covered acute and convalescent phases of COVID-19. A freely available public database, intended as a resource for researchers studying the immune response to SARS-CoV-2, is where the repertoires were released. The material from the prospective study consisted of cDNA or gDNA derived from T cells, B-cell-depleted T cells, or PBMCs. HLA class I and class II types, where available, came from metadata supplied by the sample provider rather than from assay-based typing. The dataset comprised deeply sampled blood TCRbeta repertoires from subjects exposed to, actively infected with, or recovered from COVID-19. The samples were drawn from two sources: the first 160 participants of the ongoing ImmuneRACE study, and 1,254 subjects contributed by 6 global collaborators. Sample metadata almost always included a de-identified subject ID, COVID-19 status, age in years and sex.

Trimmed from V: 8 bases; trimmed from J: 1 base; junction bases lacking a gene match: 8. The germline V gene provides CDR1 SNHLY and CDR2 FYNNEI. Spanning cysteine to phenylalanine, the CDR3 consists of 15 amino acids. Only CDR3 DNA remains: 45 bases, in frame from the first base. Concerning this clone: The antigen it binds to is not known. No per-base quality is available; no much larger clone lies one base away.

Each collaborating institution followed its own protocols to collect whole blood in K2EDTA tubes. For TCRbeta analysis, collaborators shipped samples in one of three forms: frozen whole blood, isolated PBMCs, or DNA extracted from either of those sample types. TCRbeta CDR3 regions were amplified from genomic DNA using the immunoSEQ Assay, a bias-controlled multiplex PCR. The paper's processing steps were these. The number of nucleated cells in each sample was estimated from the amplification of reference gene primers within the assay. Sequence reads were collapsed and filtered to measure the absolute abundance of every unique TCRbeta CDR3 rearrangement. For each sample, productive Simpson clonality was calculated as the square root of Simpson's diversity index over productive rearrangements. TCRdb's version of the immuneACCESS table is confined to in-frame rearrangements and falls short of the full clone set. An unresolved V gene accounts for under half of the shortfall where checked; the remainder is of unknown origin. V, J and clone size are those of that table, while D and trimming were read from the DNA. This sample holds over 60,000 clones; around 90% were observed only once. The leading ten clones occupy about 4.9% of the sample.

What the study reported, not specific to this receptor: How much clinical and demographic metadata was included differed by source and by participant, and the metadata was provided uncurated.

The source material was peripheral blood. The TCR originated in a man aged 50-60 years with acute or convalescent COVID-19. Rearrangement joined TRBV2 to TRBJ2-3; TRBD2 fits 8 bases in the junction. The nucleotides are TGTGCCAGCGGGGAGAGGCGGGGGGGCACAGATACGCAGTATTTT. Translated, this gives CASGERRGGTDTQYF.